Below, 5 T cell receptor beta chains from the same sample are listed, as sequenced in a study of cytomegalovirus exposure and HLA in healthy donors. Primers: 60 Vbeta forward and 13 Jbeta reverse. Libraries were prepared by immunoSEQ multiplex PCR; TCRdb keeps only in-frame clonotypes and omits some of them. The sample gives about 160,000 clones, nearly 80% of which show up once; about a tenth is in the top ten. The specimen was PBMCs. These receptors were taken from a man younger than 30 in good health and CMV-seropositive.

This chain joins TRBV6-1 and TRBJ2-7; 9 bases agree with TRBD1. The CDR3 has 13 residues. V trimming: 10 bases; J trimming: 3 bases; junction bases outside the gene matches: 7. Germline loops: CDR1 MNHNS, CDR2 SASEGT. CDR3 coding DNA: TGTGCCACCCTGACAGGGGGGCTCTACGAGCAGTACTTC. Translated, it gives CATLTGGLYEQYF.

V usage is TRBV29-1 and J usage is TRBJ1-1; D uncertain. Between the trimmed V and J ends, which lost 4 bases and 3 bases, there was a span of 18 bases. Germline V CDR1 and CDR2: SQVTM, ANQGSEA. The CDR3 length is 15 residues. The CDR3 reads CSVGAAEGWHTEAFF. Here the CDR3 DNA reads TGCAGCGTTGGGGCAGCGGAAGGATGGCACACTGAAGCTTTCTTT.

CDR3: CASSAPVAGSQETQYF. The CDR3 coding sequence is TGTGCCAGCAGTGCCCCAGTTGCGGGGAGCCAAGAGACCCAGTACTTC. This sequence joins TRBV5-4 and TRBJ2-5, with D possibly TRBD2 on 6 matching bases. Trimming removed 5 bases from V and 1 base from J, with 18 bases in between. Looked up from germline, CDR1 is SGHNT and CDR2 is YYREEE (reference sequence). The CDR3 is made up of 16 amino acids.

The chain couples TRBV10-3 to TRBJ2-1; no firm D call. The ends were cut back, 6 bases at V and 8 bases at J, with 17 bases in the middle. CDR1 and CDR2 from the germline V gene are ENHRY and SYGVKD. The CDR3 totals 14 residues. The CDR3 region is CAIRDYARGDEQFF. CDR3 coding DNA: TGTGCCATCAGGGATTATGCGAGAGGCGATGAGCAGTTCTTC.

The chain recombines TRBV15 with TRBJ2-3; D possibly corresponds to TRBD1 (5 bases). CDR1 LNHNV and CDR2 YYDKDF come from the germline V gene (reference sequence). V was clipped by 4 bases and J by 0 bases, with 11 bases between them. The CDR3 loop spans 15 amino acids. Here the CDR3 reads CATSKGQTSTDTQYF. The CDR3 nucleotides are TGTGCCACCAGCAAAGGACAAACGAGCACAGATACGCAGTATTTT.